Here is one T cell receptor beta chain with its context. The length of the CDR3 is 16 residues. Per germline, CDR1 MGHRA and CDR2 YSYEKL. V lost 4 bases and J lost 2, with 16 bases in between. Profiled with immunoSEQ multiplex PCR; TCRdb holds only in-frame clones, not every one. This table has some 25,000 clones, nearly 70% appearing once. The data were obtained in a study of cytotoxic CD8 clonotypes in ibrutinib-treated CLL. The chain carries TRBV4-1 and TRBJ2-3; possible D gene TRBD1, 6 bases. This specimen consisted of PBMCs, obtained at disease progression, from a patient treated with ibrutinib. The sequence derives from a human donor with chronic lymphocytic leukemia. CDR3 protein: CASSLSDQGITDTQYF. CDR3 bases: TGCGCCAGCAGCCTCTCTGACCAGGGGATCACAGATACGCAGTATTTT.